Detailed here is one TCR beta chain. These data belong to a study of cytomegalovirus exposure and HLA in healthy donors. PCR used 60 Vbeta primers and 13 Jbeta primers. Libraries were prepared by immunoSEQ multiplex PCR; TCRdb keeps only in-frame clonotypes and omits some of them. The sample has 35,000 to 40,000 clones; roughly 64% are singletons. The sequence came from a man aged 50 or older in good health and CMV-seropositive. What was sequenced was PBMCs.

The CDR3 loop is CASSVTGANTEAFF. For the CDR3, the DNA is TGTGCCAGCAGCGTAACAGGCGCGAACACTGAAGCTTTCTTT. The rearrangement links TRBV9 to TRBJ1-1; weak D call: TRBD1 (5 bases). The CDR3 sequence is 14 residues long. Trimming left V 1 base short and J 1 base short, with 8 bases between. Germline CDR1 SGDLS, CDR2 YYNGEE.